The next 17 T cell receptor beta chains were all read from a single sample in a study of early T cells in non-severe SARS-CoV-2 infection. MiXCR, run by TCRdb on the 5' RACE reads, gives a single entry per CDR3 protein. The table shows some 41,000 distinct CDR3 sequences, with roughly 23% occurring only once. The source material was whole blood, sampled at baseline. These receptors all come from an adult who was a healthcare worker with PCR-confirmed SARS-CoV-2 infection or an uninfected control (not recorded which).

This clonotype was observed a handful of times. The rearrangement links TRBV5-5 to TRBJ2-1, with D maybe TRBD2 (7 bases). Germline lookup yields CDR1 SGHKS and CDR2 YYEKEE (reference sequence). This CDR3 spans 15 amino acids. Trimming shortened V by 3 bases and J by 7 bases, and 17 bases separated the two germline ends. Written as DNA, the CDR3 is TGTGCCAGCAGCTCATACGACGGGGGGCGTAATGAGCAGTTCTTC. The encoded protein is CASSSYDGGRNEQFF.

J is TRBJ2-3 and V is TRBV5-6, with D hard to call. Germline lookup yields CDR1 SGHDT and CDR2 YYEEEE. This CDR3 region has 12 residues. Trimming pared 0 bases from V and 6 bases from J, leaving 5 bases between. CDR3 coding DNA: TGTGCCAGCAGCTTGGATGCGGATACGCAGTATTTT. Amino acid sequence: CASSLDADTQYF.

The gene calls are TRBV12-3 or TRBV12-4 and TRBJ1-5, with TRBD1 matching over 7 bases. Trimming removed 7 bases from V and 0 bases from J; junction bases left unmatched: 3. The CDR3 has 14 residues. CDR3 in DNA: TGTGCCAGCAATGGACAGGCTAGCAATCAGCCCCAGCATTTT. Translation: CASNGQASNQPQHF.

The chain couples TRBV25-1 to TRBJ2-3, with D unresolved. V was clipped by 10 bases and J by 4 bases, with 9 bases between them. This CDR3 comprises 11 residues. The germline V gene encodes CDR1 MGHDK and CDR2 SYGVNS. The CDR3 loop is CATYLSDTQYF. The CDR3 region has the DNA TGTGCCACCTATCTGTCAGATACGCAGTATTTT.

This clonotype was seen at least ten times. The chain carries TRBV29-1 and TRBJ2-7, with D possibly matching TRBD2 (5 bases). The V end was cut by 7 bases, the J end by 0 bases, with 16 bases between. In germline, CDR1 is SQVTM, CDR2 ANQGSEA. CDR3 length: 14 residues. CDR3 region: CSAARPGSSYEQYF. The CDR3 coding sequence is TGCAGCGCTGCCCGCCCGGGGAGCTCCTACGAGCAGTACTTC.

This clonotype was seen repeatedly, ten times or more. The V gene is TRBV4-1, the J gene TRBJ1-5, with TRBD1 identical over 7 bases. Per germline, CDR1 MGHRA and CDR2 YSYEKL. The CDR3 is made up of 15 amino acids. V lost 1 base, J lost 1 base, and 1 base stayed unmatched. The CDR3 DNA reads as TGCGCCAGCAGCCAAGTGACAGGGAGCAATCAGCCCCAGCATTTT. It codes for CASSQVTGSNQPQHF.

This clonotype was seen a handful of times. This rearrangement joins TRBV5-6 to TRBJ1-2; possibly TRBD1 for D (5 bases). This CDR3 region has 14 residues. Trimming shortened V by 5 bases and J by 5 bases, and 16 bases separated the two germline ends. CDR1 and CDR2 (germline): SGHDT, YYEEEE. The DNA of the CDR3 is TGTGCCAGCAGAGACGGGGGACGGATTTATGGCTACACCTTC. Translating it yields CASRDGGRIYGYTF.

V and J are TRBV29-1 and TRBJ1-1, with D perhaps matching TRBD1 (5 bases). Deletions cut 8 bases from V and 1 base from J, with 11 bases between. The CDR3 spans 12 residues. Germline values: CDR1 SQVTM, CDR2 ANQGSEA. CDR3 coding DNA: TGCAGCTTGCGACAGAGGAACACTGAAGCTTTCTTT. Translated, it gives CSLRQRNTEAFF.

The chain is built from TRBV5-4 and TRBJ1-1, with D unresolved. The V and J ends lost 0 bases and 3 bases respectively, with 12 bases between them. The CDR3 contains 15 residues. The V gene's germline CDR1 is SGHNT and CDR2 YYREEE (reference sequence). The DNA of the CDR3 is TGTGCCAGCAGCTTGGGTCTTGGGCAGGACACTGAAGCTTTCTTT. It encodes CASSLGLGQDTEAFF.

The chain has TRBV6-2 or TRBV6-3 and TRBJ1-1; D perhaps matches TRBD1 (6 bases). The CDR3 sequence is 11 residues long. The V gene lost 7 bases and the J gene lost 4 bases, with 7 bases spanning the gap. Per germline, CDR1 MNHEY and CDR2 SVGEGT. The CDR3 loop is CASKGGTEAFF. CDR3 sequence (DNA): TGTGCCAGCAAAGGGGGCACTGAAGCTTTCTTT.

The gene calls are TRBV6-6 and TRBJ2-7; D gene ambiguous. The ends were cut back, 3 bases at V and 3 bases at J, with 9 bases in the middle. The CDR3 loop spans 13 amino acids. Germline CDR1 and CDR2: MNHNY and SVGAGI (reference sequence). This CDR3 is CASSYFGDYEQYF. CDR3 bases: TGTGCCAGCAGTTATTTCGGTGACTACGAGCAGTACTTC.

The chain is built from TRBV7-8 and TRBJ2-7, with TRBD1 matching 8 bases. Germline CDR1 is SGHVS and CDR2 is FQNEAQ. CDR3 length: 15 amino acids. V dropped 2 bases and J dropped 6; count of bases not matched to a gene: 9. The CDR3 reads CASSLTGDRRSEQYF. CDR3 sequence (DNA): TGTGCCAGCAGCTTAACCGGGGACAGGAGGAGCGAGCAGTACTTC.

A single count supports this clonotype. V is TRBV4-1 and J is TRBJ1-2, with a tentative D call TRBD1 (6 bases). This CDR3 has 15 amino acids. Trimming took 0 bases from V and 4 from J, leaving 12 bases between them. In germline, CDR1 is MGHRA, CDR2 YSYEKL. The CDR3 DNA sequence: TGCGCCAGCAGCCAAGATGGGGGCATGATCTATGGCTACACCTTC. Its protein is CASSQDGGMIYGYTF.

This clonotype was detected a few times. The chain joins TRBV7-9 to TRBJ2-5; D remains unclear. This CDR3 comprises 14 residues. The germline V gene encodes CDR1 SEHNR and CDR2 FQNEAQ (reference sequence). Trimming cost V 1 base and J 2 bases, with 8 bases left between them. CDR3 sequence reads: CASSLGQPQETQYF. In nucleotides, the CDR3 is TGTGCCAGCAGCTTAGGTCAGCCACAAGAGACCCAGTACTTC. The variable domain in full, with the rest retrieved from reference TRBV7-9 and TRBJ2-5, is DTGVSQNPRHKITKRGQNVTFRCDPISEHNRLYWYRQTLGQGPEFLTYFQNEAQLEKSRLLSDRFSAERPKGSFSTLEIQRTEQGDSAMYLCASSLGQPQETQYFGPGTRLLVL.

CDR3 coding DNA: TGCGCCAGCAGTCCAGCAGGGAGGAGCTACGAGCAGTACTTC. This encodes CASSPAGRSYEQYF. This chain connects TRBV10-2 to TRBJ2-7; a possible D gene is TRBD2 (6 bases). Germline CDR1 is WSHSY and CDR2 is SAAADI. The CDR3 has 14 amino acids. V lost 5 bases and J lost 3, with 14 bases in between.

V is TRBV4-3 and J is TRBJ2-3; TRBD2 aligns across 7 bases. Germline V lookup: CDR1 LGHNA, CDR2 YSLEER. The CDR3 length is 17 residues. The V gene end was trimmed by 4 bases and the J gene end by 0 bases; junction bases not matched to a gene: 10. CDR3 DNA sequence: TGCGCCAGCAGCCCCGGAGGTCCTAGCGGAAGCACAGATACGCAGTATTTT. It translates to CASSPGGPSGSTDTQYF.

This chain uses TRBV6-5 with TRBJ2-3, with 9 bases that match TRBD2. V dropped 0 bases and J dropped 1; count of bases not matched to a gene: 8. CDR3 length: 18 residues. Germline-derived CDR1 and CDR2 are MNHEY and SVGAGI. CDR3: CASSYSFISGGRTDTQYF. In nucleotides, the CDR3 is TGTGCCAGCAGTTACTCGTTTATCAGCGGGGGGCGCACAGATACGCAGTATTTT.